The source of this TCR beta chain is a study of CD8 T cells in Susac syndrome. This clonotype was detected only a few times. Reverse transcription used roughly 0.5 to 1 ug RNA and random hexamers. TCRdb re-called the immunoSEQ multiplex PCR reads through MiXCR, storing one row per CDR3 protein. The sample consists of over 150,000 distinct CDR3 sequences, 90% to 96% of them appearing once. CDR1 is SGHNT and CDR2 is YYREEE in the germline V gene (reference sequence). The CDR3 spans 16 residues. V shed 0 bases and J shed 0 bases, with 10 bases lying between them. The receptor was isolated from a human donor with Susac syndrome. V and J are TRBV5-4 and TRBJ2-1; D is undetermined. The sample was CD4+ T cells from PBMCs. CDR3 residues: CASSLGSSSSYNEQFF. As DNA, the CDR3 is TGTGCCAGCAGCTTGGGAAGTTCGAGCTCCTACAATGAGCAGTTCTTC.